A selection of T cell receptor beta chains follows, all from one sample in a study of beta chain features in type 1 diabetes. Sequenced by immunoSEQ multiplex PCR; TCRdb stores in-frame clones only, minus some. The sample records roughly 370,000 clones, roughly 13% being singletons. The sample consisted of naive CD4+ T cells from blood. Receptor source: a man aged 25 to 40 in good health. The CDR3 runs from the conserved cysteine through the conserved F or W.

v_call: TRBV12-5
j_call: TRBJ1-5
cdr3_aa: CASGLGTGGFQPQHF

v_call: TRBV11-2
j_call: TRBJ2-7
cdr3_aa: CASSSLRTFYEQYF

v_call: TRBV30
j_call: TRBJ1-3
cdr3_aa: CAWIWADGNTIYF

v_call: TRBV18
j_call: TRBJ2-7
cdr3_aa: CASSRVAGDYEQYF

v_call: TRBV11-1
j_call: TRBJ1-2
cdr3_aa: CASSRDNYGYTF

v_call: TRBV20-1
j_call: TRBJ1-1
cdr3_aa: CSISQDTEAFF

v_call: TRBV12-2
j_call: TRBJ2-5
cdr3_aa: CASLLRLAGGRKLGWETQYF

v_call: TRBV7-3
j_call: TRBJ2-3
cdr3_aa: CASSLMGGTDTQYF

v_call: TRBV30
j_call: TRBJ1-2
cdr3_aa: CASSPGSDTF

v_call: TRBV7-2
j_call: TRBJ1-5
cdr3_aa: CASSLAASNQPQHF

v_call: TRBV20-1
j_call: TRBJ2-7
cdr3_aa: CSASQGYEQYF

v_call: TRBV30
j_call: TRBJ2-2
cdr3_aa: CAWSVAGLVIPGELFF

v_call: TRBV15
j_call: TRBJ1-2
cdr3_aa: CATSRGRRQANYGYTF

v_call: TRBV15
j_call: TRBJ2-1
cdr3_aa: CATSRDRAANEQFF

v_call: TRBV7-2
j_call: TRBJ2-7
cdr3_aa: CASSARGVAYEQYF

v_call: TRBV29-1
j_call: TRBJ2-1
cdr3_aa: CSVDRLAGSMNEQFF

v_call: TRBV4-3
j_call: TRBJ2-5
cdr3_aa: CASSQDRKAGGARTQYF

v_call: TRBV30
j_call: TRBJ1-3
cdr3_aa: CAWQGGGNTIYF

v_call: TRBV9
j_call: TRBJ2-2
cdr3_aa: CASSGGGSYTGELFF

v_call: TRBV5-1
j_call: TRBJ2-1
cdr3_aa: CASFKATSNEQFF

v_call: TRBV30
j_call: TRBJ2-2
cdr3_aa: CAWSDATGELFF

v_call: TRBV19
j_call: TRBJ2-3
cdr3_aa: CASSRKRTGYTDTQYF

v_call: TRBV6-5
j_call: TRBJ2-3
cdr3_aa: CASSYGAGSTDTQYF

v_call: TRBV5-1
j_call: TRBJ2-3
cdr3_aa: CASSEADTQYF

v_call: TRBV5-4
j_call: TRBJ1-5
cdr3_aa: CASSMDGNSNQPQHF

v_call: TRBV2
j_call: TRBJ1-5
cdr3_aa: CASSEFGIPNQPQHF

v_call: TRBV7-2
j_call: TRBJ2-1
cdr3_aa: CASSPSSGGTSYNEQFF

v_call: TRBV5-1
j_call: TRBJ2-7
cdr3_aa: CASSPGPRDYEQYF

v_call: TRBV4-1
j_call: TRBJ2-5
cdr3_aa: CASSQVLRVETQYF

v_call: TRBV15
j_call: TRBJ1-2
cdr3_aa: CATLNDGQSYGYTF

v_call: TRBV5-1
j_call: TRBJ2-6
cdr3_aa: CASTSLSSGANVLTF

v_call: TRBV14
j_call: TRBJ1-1
cdr3_aa: CASSQVRGNTEAFF

v_call: TRBV7-6
j_call: TRBJ2-3
cdr3_aa: CASSDLMKLAGDTDTQYF

v_call: TRBV7-2
j_call: TRBJ2-1
cdr3_aa: CASSSRGRVGGSYNEQFF

v_call: TRBV2
j_call: TRBJ2-7
cdr3_aa: CASSDKGREQYF